The 14 T cell receptor beta chains given below trace back to one sample, sequenced in a study of Tregs in tolerant kidney transplant recipients. Clones were sequenced by immunoSEQ multiplex PCR, and TCRdb holds only the in-frame ones, with some missing. This table lists tens of thousands of clones. This specimen consisted of CD4+ T cells from blood, obtained before the transplant. The receptors shown here come from a human donor who received a combined kidney and bone marrow transplant.

Note on this clone: The CDR3 end falls 3 residues outside the read, so it is completed with the germline J gene. V and J are TRBV19 and TRBJ2-2; unclear D gene. The CDR3 spans 14 residues. The V and J ends lost 7 bases and 0 bases respectively, with 9 bases between them. Germline V gene lookup returns CDR1 LNHDA and CDR2 SQIVND (reference sequence). CDR3 protein: CASTYSTNTGELFF. CDR3 bases read: TGTGCCAGTACGTACAGCACGAACACCGGGGAG. The entire variable domain, with the rest obtained from reference TRBV19 and TRBJ2-2, is as follows: DGGITQSPKYLFRKEGQNVTLSCEQNLNHDAMYWYRQDPGQGLRLIYYSQIVNDFQKGDIAEGYSVSREKKESFPLTVTSAQKNPTAFYLCASTYSTNTGELFFGEGSRLTVL.

With regard to this clone: Sequencing ends 3 residues short of the CDR3 end; the germline J gene provides the rest. V is TRBV20-1 and J is TRBJ1-6, with 8 positions matching TRBD1. V lost 6 bases and J lost 6; bases outside the gene matches: 7. The CDR3 runs to 14 residues. Germline V gene lookup returns CDR1 DFQATT and CDR2 SNEGSKA (reference sequence). CDR3 DNA (partial): TGCAGTGCAACAGGGGGAACGCTTAATTCACCC. Residues: CSATGGTLNSP. In full, the CDR3 reads CSATGGTLNSPLHF.

The CDR3 protein is CASRSDGQGGNTIYF. The covered CDR3 bases are TGTGCCAGCAGGTCCGACGGACAGGGTGGGAACACC. J is TRBJ1-3 and V is TRBV2; 8 bases match TRBD1. With the read ending 3 residues before the CDR3 end, the germline J gene is used to fill in that end. The CDR3 has 15 residues. J was trimmed by 7 bases and V by 6 bases; bases with no gene match: 11. The germline V gene encodes CDR1 SNHLY and CDR2 FYNNEI.

Worth noting for this clone: The DNA ends 3 residues before the CDR3 does, and the rest of the CDR3 is filled in from the germline J gene. The chain employs TRBV6-4 and TRBJ1-5; D possibly corresponds to TRBD1 (6 bases). The CDR3 runs to 16 residues. Germline loops: CDR1 MRHNA, CDR2 SNTAGT. The germline V and J ends were trimmed by 2 bases and 5 bases, with 16 bases remaining between them. Here the CDR3 reads CASSDGLTGGDQPQHF. CDR3 DNA, as far as it was read: TGTGCCAGCAGTGACGGCCTGACAGGAGGCGATCAGCCC.

CDR3 sequence reads: CASSDQGVGYGYTF. CDR3 bases read: TGTGCCAGCAGTGACCAGGGGGTCGGGTATGGC. The V and J genes are TRBV6-1 and TRBJ1-2; 7 bases align to TRBD1. Read data end 3 residues before the CDR3 end; the end is taken from the germline J gene. Germline V gives CDR1 MNHNS, CDR2 SASEGT. J lost 5 bases, V lost 3 bases, and 6 bases had no gene match. The CDR3 is 14 residues long.

Details on this clone: The read comes to an end 3 residues before the CDR3 does, leaving the germline J gene to fill in the end. This sequence joins TRBV7-2 and TRBJ2-3; the match to TRBD2 covers 9 bases. In germline, CDR1 is SGHTA, CDR2 FQGNSA. After removal of 6 bases from V and 3 bases from J, the junction contained 4 bases not matched to a gene. This CDR3 is 14 amino acids long. The CDR3 loop is CASRKTSGTDTQYF. The sequenced part of the CDR3 DNA is TGTGCCAGCAGGAAGACTAGCGGTACAGATACG.

As concerns this clone: The sequence runs out 3 residues before the end of the CDR3; the remainder is reconstructed from the germline J gene. This sequence joins TRBV7-6 and TRBJ1-1, with D uncertain. This CDR3 is built from 15 residues. Trimming shortened V by 5 bases and J by 4 bases, and 17 bases separated the two germline ends. Germline V gives CDR1 SGHVS, CDR2 FNYEAQ. The CDR3 loop reads CASSPGTPPGTEAFF. CDR3 DNA (partial): TGTGCCAGCAGCCCCGGCACTCCTCCGGGCACTGAA.

Details on this clone: The DNA ends 3 residues before the CDR3 does, and the rest of the CDR3 is filled in from the germline J gene. V gene TRBV7-9 combines with J gene TRBJ1-2; 8 nucleotides line up with TRBD1. V was clipped by 4 bases and J by 6 bases; unmatched bases: 7. The CDR3 spans 14 residues. Germline V gene sequence: CDR1 SEHNR, CDR2 FQNEAQ (reference sequence). The CDR3 bases that were read are TGTGCCAGCAGCTCACAACAGGGGGTGCATGGC. Encoded protein: CASSSQQGVHG. The CDR3 as a whole reads CASSSQQGVHGYTF.

A remark on this clone: The CDR3 end lies 3 residues beyond the end of the read and is filled in from the germline J gene. V gene TRBV20-1 combines with J gene TRBJ2-4; D not resolved. The CDR3 runs 15 residues. V lost 0 bases to trimming and J lost 0 bases, with 9 bases between them. Per the germline V gene, CDR1 is DFQATT and CDR2 is SNEGSKA (reference sequence). The part of the CDR3 DNA that was read is TGCAGTGCTAGAGAAGGCTCCATAGCCAAAAACATT. This sequence encodes CSAREGSIAKNI. The complete CDR3 protein is CSAREGSIAKNIQYF.

A remark on this clone: The read comes to an end 3 residues before the CDR3 does, leaving the germline J gene to fill in the end. This rearrangement joins TRBV7-2 to TRBJ2-7, with TRBD1 matching over 8 bases. The CDR3 has 14 amino acids. The ends lost 3 bases at V and 4 bases at J; junction bases unmatched: 5. The germline gives CDR1 SGHTA, CDR2 FQGNSA. CDR3 sequence: CASSFPGGRYEQYF. The DNA read from the CDR3 is TGTGCCAGCAGCTTCCCAGGGGGCCGATACGAG.

In regard to this clone: The read terminates 3 residues before the CDR3 end, so the remaining end is supplied by the germline J gene. This sequence joins TRBV2 and TRBJ1-2; TRBD1 might be the D (5 bases). Trimming pared 4 bases from V and 6 bases from J, leaving 9 bases between. Germline V gene data show CDR1 as SNHLY and CDR2 as FYNNEI. This CDR3 region has 12 residues. CDR3 region: CASSAGFHGYTF. The CDR3 DNA, read in part, is TGTGCCAGCAGTGCAGGGTTCCATGGC.

A word on this clone: The read ends 3 residues shy of where the CDR3 ends; the end is completed using the germline J gene. The J gene is TRBJ1-2, the V gene TRBV18, with TRBD1 matching 7 bases. Germline V CDR1 and CDR2: KGHSH, LQKENI. Unmatched junction bases numbered 5, after V lost 0 bases and J lost 7 bases. This CDR3 comprises 14 residues. CDR3 DNA, as far as it was read: TGTGCCAGCTCACCACCTGGACAGGCTTCTGGC. Translating gives CASSPPGQASG. The complete CDR3 sequence is CASSPPGQASGYTF.

Comment on this clone: From the germline J gene comes the end of the CDR3, since the read stops 3 residues before it. V and J are TRBV29-1 and TRBJ2-2, with D possibly TRBD2 on 5 matching bases. The V end lost 5 bases, the J end lost 2 bases, and 12 bases lay between the germline ends. This CDR3 region has 14 residues. Germline V gene sequence: CDR1 SQVTM, CDR2 ANQGSEA. CDR3 bases read: TGCAGCGTTTTAGCGATGAAAAACACCGGGGAG. Translating gives CSVLAMKNTGE. The CDR3 as a whole reads CSVLAMKNTGELFF.

In the case of this clone: Read sequence stops 3 residues before the CDR3 end, and the germline J gene provides the missing end. The chain links TRBV18 to TRBJ1-6, with 9 bases identical to TRBD1. CDR3 length: 15 amino acids. V shed 2 bases and J 10 bases; nucleotides not matched to a gene: 6. Germline-derived CDR1 and CDR2 are KGHSH and LQKENI. The CDR3 DNA, read in part, is TGTGCCAGCTCACCAGCTCGGACAGGGGACTCACCC. This codes for CASSPARTGDSP. The entire CDR3 is CASSPARTGDSPLHF.